This record concerns one TCR beta chain sequence. Germline CDR1 is LNHNV and CDR2 is YYDKDF (reference sequence). The CDR3 is made up of 17 amino acids. The junction had 8 bases not matched to a gene; V was cut back by 1 base and J by 1 base. The data derive from a study of blood T cell repertoires in COVID-19. Study overall: The analysed material was cDNA or gDNA that came from T cells, B-cell-depleted T cells, or PBMCs.

As processed by the authors: Counts of nucleated cells, estimated from reference gene primer amplification, were obtained. The assay was immunoSEQ multiplex PCR, and TCRdb's table has in-frame clones only and misses some. The D gene and trimming were derived from the DNA, and the V and J assignments and clone size from that table. The sample lists about 190,000 clones; roughly 80% were seen once. The material sequenced was peripheral blood. The chain employs TRBV15 and TRBJ2-3, with 7 bases that match TRBD1. This clonotype was sampled from a man between 50 and 59 years old who had recovered from COVID-19. The CDR3 protein is CATSRVIGQVGTDTQYF. CDR3 coding DNA: TGTGCCACCAGCAGAGTGATTGGACAGGTGGGCACAGATACGCAGTATTTT.